The 29 T cell receptor beta chains reported below all come from one sample, sequenced in a study of OX40 agonist ivuxolimab in advanced cancers. Generated by immunoSEQ multiplex PCR, the TCRdb table keeps only in-frame clones and is missing some. The sample yields 60,000 to 70,000 clones, around 80% seen once. The sample in question was CD4+ or CD8+ T cells sorted from blood, obtained in a trial of the OX40 agonist ivuxolimab. These receptors were taken from an adult with an advanced solid tumor such as melanoma, head and neck, liver or kidney cancer.

This clone was seen a handful of times. J is TRBJ2-7 and V is TRBV4-2; D is possibly TRBD1 (5 bases). V lost 0 bases to trimming and J lost 5 bases, with 11 bases between them. The CDR3 is 14 residues long. Germline V lookup: CDR1 LGHNA, CDR2 YNFKEQ. The CDR3 DNA follows: TGTGCCAGCAGCCAAGACAGGGCATCAGACGAGCAGTACTTC. Residues: CASSQDRASDEQYF.

The V and J genes are TRBV7-2 and TRBJ2-1; D is possibly TRBD1 (5 bases). This CDR3 contains 14 residues. Germline V gene sequence: CDR1 SGHTA, CDR2 FQGNSA. V shed 0 bases and J shed 5 bases, with 8 bases lying between them. The CDR3 DNA follows: TGTGCCAGCAGCTTAGCGGGGCATAACAATGAGCAGTTCTTC. Amino acid sequence: CASSLAGHNNEQFF.

The chain is built from TRBV4-3 and TRBJ2-1; 8 bases are shared with TRBD1. Trimming removed 4 bases from V and 7 bases from J; junction bases left unmatched: 6. CDR3 length: 14 residues. The germline CDR1 and CDR2 sequences are LGHNA and YSLEER. CDR3 residues: CASSLGQGRNEQFF. The CDR3, as DNA: TGCGCCAGCAGCCTTGGACAGGGACGGAATGAGCAGTTCTTC.

This chain links TRBV11-2 with TRBJ1-1; TRBD1 matches 11 bases. The CDR3 runs 16 residues. Germline trimming cut 4 bases from V and 5 bases from J; bases unmatched to any gene: 9. Germline V gene lookup returns CDR1 SGHAT and CDR2 FQNNGV. In DNA, the CDR3 is TGTGCCAGCAGCTGGGCCGGGACAGGGGGGCGAACTGAAGCTTTCTTT. Translating it yields CASSWAGTGGRTEAFF.

The J gene is TRBJ1-5, the V gene TRBV19; D might be TRBD1 (5 bases). The length of the CDR3 is 12 residues. Germline CDR1 is LNHDA and CDR2 is SQIVND (reference sequence). The V end was cut by 5 bases, the J end by 5 bases, with 7 bases between. The CDR3 protein is CASSQGYQPQHF. CDR3 sequence (DNA): TGTGCCAGTAGTCAGGGTTATCAGCCCCAGCATTTT.

As regards this clone: The germline gene is not matched at one end of the junction; a read error may be the cause. This rearrangement joins TRBV19 to TRBJ1-3; D uncertain. Germline values: CDR1 LNHDA, CDR2 SQIVND (reference sequence). The CDR3 is 15 amino acids. CDR3: CASSVDTVPGNTIYF. CDR3 sequence (DNA): TGTGCCAGTAGTGTAGACACGGTTCCTGGAAACACCATATATTTT.

The chain is built from TRBV19 and TRBJ2-5; D is ambiguous. In germline, CDR1 is LNHDA, CDR2 SQIVND (reference sequence). The CDR3 loop spans 14 amino acids. Trimming cost V 4 bases and J 1 base, with 10 bases left between them. This chain's CDR3 is CASSRRVLQETQYF. In DNA form, the CDR3 reads TGTGCCAGTAGTAGACGGGTGCTCCAAGAGACCCAGTACTTC.

The gene calls are TRBV23-1 and TRBJ1-5; perhaps TRBD1 as D (6 bases). TRBV23-1 is treated as an ORF (open reading frame) with a function not yet certain. The CDR3 runs 13 residues. Between the trimmed V and J ends, which lost 7 bases and 6 bases, there was a span of 13 bases. In DNA form, the CDR3 reads TGCGCCAGCAAGGGGCAGGGGTGTCAGCCCCAGCATTTT. This sequence encodes CASKGQGCQPQHF.

The CDR3 loop reads CASGADVGSPLHF. The CDR3 DNA follows: TGTGCCAGCGGGGCAGACGTGGGTTCACCCCTCCACTTT. The rearrangement uses TRBV2 and TRBJ1-6; D might be TRBD1 (5 bases). V lost 8 bases and J lost 9, with 14 bases in between. From germline, CDR1 is SNHLY and CDR2 FYNNEI. The CDR3 is made up of 13 amino acids.

The chain combines TRBV7-2 with TRBJ2-3; D is unresolved. Trimming removed 5 bases from V and 2 bases from J, with 5 bases in between. The CDR3 spans 12 residues. Looked up from germline, CDR1 is SGHTA and CDR2 is FQGNSA. The CDR3 region is CASSGTTDTQYF. The CDR3 DNA reads TGTGCCAGCAGCGGTACCACAGATACGCAGTATTTT.

This clone was picked up a small number of times. V is TRBV5-1 and J is TRBJ2-2; D is possibly TRBD2 (5 bases). Germline CDR1 reads SGHRS; CDR2 reads YFSETQ. V lost 5 bases and J 7 bases, leaving 6 bases between the germline ends. The CDR3 covers 11 residues. The CDR3 loop reads CASREGGELFF. CDR3 nucleotides: TGCGCCAGCAGAGAGGGCGGGGAGCTGTTTTTT.

This clone showed up just a few times. The J gene is TRBJ1-1, the V gene TRBV6-5, with D unresolved. Germline V lookup: CDR1 MNHEY, CDR2 SVGAGI. The CDR3 covers 14 residues. With 8 bases removed from V and 4 bases from J, the gap between germline ends came to 17 bases. The CDR3 region has the DNA TGTGCCAGCGCTTCGCCAAGACATGCCACTGAAGCTTTCTTT. Its translation: CASASPRHATEAFF.

The chain employs TRBV20-1 and TRBJ2-1; D ambiguous. V lost 2 bases to trimming and J lost 10 bases, with 9 bases between them. The CDR3 covers 11 residues. CDR1 and CDR2 (germline): DFQATT, SNEGSKA (reference sequence). Here the CDR3 reads CSARKTWEQFF. As DNA, the CDR3 is TGCAGTGCTAGAAAAACGTGGGAGCAGTTCTTC.

V usage is TRBV5-6 and J usage is TRBJ2-7, with D unresolved. Germline lookup yields CDR1 SGHDT and CDR2 YYEEEE. This CDR3 region has 14 residues. The V end lost 0 bases, the J end lost 7 bases, and 14 bases lay between the germline ends. The CDR3 reads CASSLEGYFLEQYF. The CDR3 DNA reads as TGTGCCAGCAGCTTGGAAGGGTATTTCTTGGAGCAGTACTTC.

The chain has TRBV30 and TRBJ1-4; no definite D call. V was trimmed by 2 bases and J by 8 bases, leaving 18 bases between them. The CDR3 spans 15 residues. Germline assignment: CDR1 GTSNPN and CDR2 SVGIG (reference sequence). CDR3 region: CAWSPFSARGEKLFF. Written as DNA, the CDR3 is TGTGCCTGGAGTCCCTTTTCCGCCCGGGGAGAAAAACTGTTTTTT.

The V gene is TRBV19, the J gene TRBJ1-5; D gene unclear. The CDR3 contains 13 residues. Germline V gene sequence: CDR1 LNHDA, CDR2 SQIVND (reference sequence). The germline V and J ends were trimmed by 2 bases and 4 bases, with 6 bases remaining between them. The chain's CDR3 is CASSIRTNQPQHF. The CDR3 DNA sequence: TGTGCCAGTAGTATACGGACTAATCAGCCCCAGCATTTT.

The chain combines TRBV18 with TRBJ2-1, with a tentative D call TRBD2 (7 bases). The CDR3 extends over 14 amino acids. Trimming left V 6 bases short and J 1 base short, with 10 bases between. CDR1 is KGHSH and CDR2 is LQKENI in the germline V gene. CDR3 region: CASSGGASYNEQFF. The CDR3, as DNA: TGTGCCAGCTCGGGGGGGGCGTCCTACAATGAGCAGTTCTTC. Using reference TRBV18 and TRBJ2-1 for the parts outside the CDR3, the full variable domain is NAGVMQNPRHLVRRRGQEARLRCSPMKGHSHVYWYRQLPEEGLKFMVYLQKENIIDESGMPKERFSAEFPKEGPSILRIQQVVRGDSAAYFCASSGGASYNEQFFGPGTRLTVL.

The V and J genes are TRBV14 and TRBJ2-3; the D gene is possibly TRBD2 (5 bases). This CDR3 comprises 18 residues. Germline V gene data show CDR1 as SGHDN and CDR2 as FVKESK. Trimming pared 4 bases from V and 3 bases from J, leaving 23 bases between. The CDR3 protein is CASSRGSLRGLWTDTQYF. CDR3 sequence (DNA): TGTGCCAGCAGCCGAGGTTCCCTCAGAGGGCTCTGGACAGATACGCAGTATTTT.

The gene calls are TRBV6-5 and TRBJ2-7; tentative D call: TRBD1 (7 bases). The CDR3 is made up of 15 amino acids. Trimming cost V 0 bases and J 5 bases, with 14 bases left between them. The germline gives CDR1 MNHEY, CDR2 SVGAGI. As DNA, the CDR3 is TGTGCCAGCAGTTACTCGGGGGGACAGACCAACGAGCAGTACTTC. The encoded protein is CASSYSGGQTNEQYF.

The chain couples TRBV5-6 to TRBJ2-6; D perhaps matches TRBD1 (6 bases). This CDR3 contains 19 residues. The V gene lost 4 bases and the J gene lost 1 base, with 21 bases spanning the gap. Germline assignment: CDR1 SGHDT and CDR2 YYEEEE. The CDR3 is CASSIVRQAILSGANVLTF. DNA for the CDR3: TGTGCCAGCAGCATTGTTCGACAGGCTATATTATCTGGGGCCAACGTCCTGACTTTC.

This rearrangement joins TRBV5-1 to TRBJ1-2; D unclear. This CDR3 spans 15 amino acids. The V end lost 4 bases, the J end lost 1 base, and 14 bases lay between the germline ends. CDR1 and CDR2 from the germline V gene are SGHRS and YFSETQ. CDR3 protein: CASSPSYGVNYGYTF. The CDR3 DNA sequence: TGCGCCAGCAGCCCGTCCTACGGGGTTAACTATGGCTACACCTTC.

The CDR3 DNA sequence: TGCAGCGCAGGGACTAGCGGGCTGGGCAATGAGCAGTTCTTC. Encoded protein: CSAGTSGLGNEQFF. This chain uses TRBV29-1 with TRBJ2-1; TRBD2 aligns across 12 bases. The V segment lost 7 bases and the J segment 6 bases; nucleotides outside the gene matches: 7. This CDR3 comprises 14 residues. Germline V gene lookup returns CDR1 SQVTM and CDR2 ANQGSEA.

The J gene is TRBJ2-1, the V gene TRBV11-2; 8 bases agree with TRBD2. Germline V gene data show CDR1 as SGHAT and CDR2 as FQNNGV. The length of the CDR3 is 16 residues. V gave up 1 base and J gave up 4 bases; unmatched junction bases: 6. The CDR3 spells CASSLGTSPRYNEQFF. The DNA for the CDR3 is TGTGCCAGCAGCTTAGGGACTAGCCCCAGGTACAATGAGCAGTTCTTC.

This clone was seen only a few times. The chain recombines TRBV5-1 with TRBJ2-5; 9 bases agree with TRBD1. Germline V gives CDR1 SGHRS, CDR2 YFSETQ. CDR3 length equals 14 residues. V gave up 7 bases and J gave up 2 bases; unmatched junction bases: 6. The CDR3 region is CASRLGTGQETQYF. In nucleotides, the CDR3 is TGCGCCAGCCGGCTTGGGACAGGGCAAGAGACCCAGTACTTC.

The chain is built from TRBV5-3 and TRBJ1-5; D remains ambiguous. TRBV5-3 is noted as an ORF with a role that remains uncertain. V lost 4 bases, J lost 0 bases, and 14 bases lay in between. This CDR3 is built from 16 residues. The CDR3, as DNA: TGTGCCAGAAGCCATCGCCGACGGATTAGCAATCAGCCCCAGCATTTT. Protein product: CARSHRRRISNQPQHF.

The chain joins TRBV5-6 to TRBJ1-2, with 9 bases fitting TRBD1. Germline V CDR1 and CDR2: SGHDT, YYEEEE. The CDR3 loop spans 14 amino acids. J lost 6 bases, V lost 2 bases, and 5 bases had no gene match. The CDR3 DNA follows: TGTGCCAGCAGCTTATCGGGACAGGGAGATGGCTACACCTTC. It codes for CASSLSGQGDGYTF.

This clone was detected a few times. The J gene is TRBJ1-2, the V gene TRBV10-1; D call uncertain. The CDR3 runs 13 residues. Per germline, CDR1 WNHNN and CDR2 SYGVQD (reference sequence). The ends were cut back, 3 bases at V and 0 bases at J, with 5 bases in the middle. CDR3 protein: CASSEDPNYGYTF. The CDR3 DNA reads as TGCGCCAGCAGTGAAGACCCTAACTATGGCTACACCTTC.

This clone has only one observation. This chain uses TRBV20-1 with TRBJ1-3, with no clear D. Trimming pared 6 bases from V and 3 bases from J, leaving 6 bases between. The CDR3 spans 11 residues. From germline, CDR1 is DFQATT and CDR2 SNEGSKA (reference sequence). CDR3 amino acids: CSAILGNTIYF. The CDR3 DNA follows: TGCAGTGCCATCCTTGGAAACACCATATATTTT.

V is TRBV6-5 and J is TRBJ2-7; a weak D match, TRBD1 (6 bases). The CDR3 is 15 amino acids. Trimming removed 6 bases from V and 4 bases from J, with 19 bases in between. In germline, CDR1 is MNHEY, CDR2 SVGAGI. CDR3 in DNA: TGTGCCAGCAGGGTCGGGGCGACAGGACGATACGAGCAGTACTTC. It specifies CASRVGATGRYEQYF.